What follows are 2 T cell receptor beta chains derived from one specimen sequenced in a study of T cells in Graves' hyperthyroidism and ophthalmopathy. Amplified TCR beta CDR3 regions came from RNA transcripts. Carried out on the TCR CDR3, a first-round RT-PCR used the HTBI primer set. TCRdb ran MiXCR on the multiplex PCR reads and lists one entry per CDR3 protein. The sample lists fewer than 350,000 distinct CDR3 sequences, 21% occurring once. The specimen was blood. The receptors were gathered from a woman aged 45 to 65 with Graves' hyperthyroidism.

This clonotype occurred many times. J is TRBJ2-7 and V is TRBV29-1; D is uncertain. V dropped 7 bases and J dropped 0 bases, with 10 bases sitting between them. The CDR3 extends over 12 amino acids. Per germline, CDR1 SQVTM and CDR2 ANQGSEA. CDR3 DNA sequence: TGCAGCGGTGGGCCGAACTCCTACGAGCAGTACTTC. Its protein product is CSGGPNSYEQYF.

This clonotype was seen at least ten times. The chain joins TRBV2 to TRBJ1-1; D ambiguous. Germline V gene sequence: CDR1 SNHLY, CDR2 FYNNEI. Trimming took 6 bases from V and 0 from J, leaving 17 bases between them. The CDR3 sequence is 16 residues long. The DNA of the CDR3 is TGTGCCAGCAGGCCACTCGGTGGCCCCTTGAACACTGAAGCTTTCTTT. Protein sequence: CASRPLGGPLNTEAFF.